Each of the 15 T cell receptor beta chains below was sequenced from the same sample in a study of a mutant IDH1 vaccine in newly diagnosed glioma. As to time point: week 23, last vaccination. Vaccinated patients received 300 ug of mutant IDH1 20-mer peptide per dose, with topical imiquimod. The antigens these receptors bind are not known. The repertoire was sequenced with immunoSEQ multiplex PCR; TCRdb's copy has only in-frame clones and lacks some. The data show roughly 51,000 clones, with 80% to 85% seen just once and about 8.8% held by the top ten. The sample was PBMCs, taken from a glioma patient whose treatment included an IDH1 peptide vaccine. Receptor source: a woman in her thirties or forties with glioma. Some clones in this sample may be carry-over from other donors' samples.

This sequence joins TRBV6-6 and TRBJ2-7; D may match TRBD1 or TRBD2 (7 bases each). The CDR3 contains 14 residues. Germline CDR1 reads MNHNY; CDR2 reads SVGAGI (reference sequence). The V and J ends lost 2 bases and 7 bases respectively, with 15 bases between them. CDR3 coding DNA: TGTGCCAGCAGTTACAGCAGGGGGGGAAATGAGCAGTACTTC. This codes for CASSYSRGGNEQYF.

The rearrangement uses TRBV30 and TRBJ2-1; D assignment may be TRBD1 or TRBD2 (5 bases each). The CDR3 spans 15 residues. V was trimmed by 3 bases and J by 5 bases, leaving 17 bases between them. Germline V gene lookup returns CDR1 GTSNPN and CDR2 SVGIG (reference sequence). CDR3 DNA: TGTGCCTGGAGCGTCCAGGGAGACCTTAACAATGAGCAGTTCTTC. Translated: CAWSVQGDLNNEQFF.

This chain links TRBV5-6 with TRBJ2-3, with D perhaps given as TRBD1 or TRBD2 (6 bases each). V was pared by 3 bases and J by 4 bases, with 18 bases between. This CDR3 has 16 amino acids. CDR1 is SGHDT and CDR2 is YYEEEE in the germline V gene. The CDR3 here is CASSSGTEGEADTQYF. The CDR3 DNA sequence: TGTGCCAGCAGCTCGGGGACGGAGGGGGAAGCAGATACGCAGTATTTT.

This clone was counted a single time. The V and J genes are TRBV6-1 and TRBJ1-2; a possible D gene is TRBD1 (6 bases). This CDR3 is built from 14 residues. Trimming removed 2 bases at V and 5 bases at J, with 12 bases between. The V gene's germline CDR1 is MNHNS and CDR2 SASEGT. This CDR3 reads CASSERQAVYGYTF. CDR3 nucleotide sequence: TGTGCCAGCAGTGAAAGACAGGCCGTATATGGCTACACCTTC.

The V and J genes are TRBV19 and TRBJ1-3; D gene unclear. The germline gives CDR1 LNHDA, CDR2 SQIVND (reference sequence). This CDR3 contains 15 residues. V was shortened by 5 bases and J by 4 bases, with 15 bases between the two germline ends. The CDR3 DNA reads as TGTGCCAGTAGTGGGGATCGCCTCTACGGAAACACCATATATTTT. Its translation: CASSGDRLYGNTIYF.

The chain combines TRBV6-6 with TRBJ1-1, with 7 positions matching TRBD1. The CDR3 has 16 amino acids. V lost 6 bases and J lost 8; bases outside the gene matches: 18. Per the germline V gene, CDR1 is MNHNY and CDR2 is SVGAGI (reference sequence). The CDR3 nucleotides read TGTGCCAGCAGCCCGAAGGGGGCGAGGCCCCAGGACGAAGCTTTCTTT. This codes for CASSPKGARPQDEAFF.

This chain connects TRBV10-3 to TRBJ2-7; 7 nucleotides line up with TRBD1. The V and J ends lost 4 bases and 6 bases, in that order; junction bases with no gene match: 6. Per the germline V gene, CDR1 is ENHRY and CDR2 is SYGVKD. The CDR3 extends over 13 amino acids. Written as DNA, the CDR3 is TGTGCCATCAGTGCGACAGGGAGAGGCGAGCAGTACTTC. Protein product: CAISATGRGEQYF.

This CDR3 reads CAISEAGRQLFF. CDR3 nucleotides: TGTGCCATCAGTGAGGCGGGGAGACAACTGTTTTTT. V is TRBV10-3 and J is TRBJ1-4; no reliable D call. Germline-derived CDR1 and CDR2 are ENHRY and SYGVKD. Trimming left V 2 bases short and J 12 bases short, with 10 bases between. The CDR3 loop spans 12 amino acids.

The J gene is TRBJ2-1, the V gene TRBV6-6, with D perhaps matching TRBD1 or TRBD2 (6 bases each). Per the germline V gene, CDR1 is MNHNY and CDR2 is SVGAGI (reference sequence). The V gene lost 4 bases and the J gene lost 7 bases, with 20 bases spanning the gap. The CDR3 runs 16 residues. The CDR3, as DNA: TGTGCCAGCAGTTTTACTCCGGGTCTAGGGGGGAATGAGCAGTTCTTC. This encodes CASSFTPGLGGNEQFF.

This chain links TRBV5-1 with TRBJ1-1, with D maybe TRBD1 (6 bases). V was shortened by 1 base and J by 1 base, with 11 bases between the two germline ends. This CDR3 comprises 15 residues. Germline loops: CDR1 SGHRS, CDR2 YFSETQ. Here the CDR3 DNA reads TGCGCCAGCAGCTTGATAGGAGGGGGGAACACTGAAGCTTTCTTT. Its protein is CASSLIGGGNTEAFF.

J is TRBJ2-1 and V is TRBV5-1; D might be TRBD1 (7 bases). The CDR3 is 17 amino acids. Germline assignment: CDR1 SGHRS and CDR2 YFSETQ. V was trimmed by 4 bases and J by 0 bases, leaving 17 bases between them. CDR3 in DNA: TGCGCCAGCAGCCGACAGGGAGGTGCCCGCTCCTACAATGAGCAGTTCTTC. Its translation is CASSRQGGARSYNEQFF.

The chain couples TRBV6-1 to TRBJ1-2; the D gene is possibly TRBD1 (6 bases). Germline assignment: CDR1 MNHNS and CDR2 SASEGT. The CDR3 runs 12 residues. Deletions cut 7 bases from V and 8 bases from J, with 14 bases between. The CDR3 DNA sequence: TGTGCCAGCACTCTACAGGGAGGAGGCTACACCTTC. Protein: CASTLQGGGYTF.

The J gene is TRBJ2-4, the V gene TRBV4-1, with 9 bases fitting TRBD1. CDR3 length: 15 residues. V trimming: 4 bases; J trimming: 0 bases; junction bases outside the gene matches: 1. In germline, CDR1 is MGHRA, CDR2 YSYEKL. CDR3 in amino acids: CASSLQGAAKNIQYF. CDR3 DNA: TGCGCCAGCAGCCTACAGGGGGCAGCCAAAAACATTCAGTACTTC.

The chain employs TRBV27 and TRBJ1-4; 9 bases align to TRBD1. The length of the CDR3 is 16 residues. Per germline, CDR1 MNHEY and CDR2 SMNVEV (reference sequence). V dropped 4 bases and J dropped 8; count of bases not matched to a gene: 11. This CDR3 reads CASSSRLGQGREKLFF. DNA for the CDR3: TGTGCCAGCAGTTCCCGTTTGGGACAGGGTAGGGAAAAACTGTTTTTT.

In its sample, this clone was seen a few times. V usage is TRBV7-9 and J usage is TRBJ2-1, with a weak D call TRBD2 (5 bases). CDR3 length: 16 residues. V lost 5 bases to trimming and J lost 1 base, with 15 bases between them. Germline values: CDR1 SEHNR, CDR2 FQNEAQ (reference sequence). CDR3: CASSHLIRTSYNEQFF. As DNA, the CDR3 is TGTGCCAGCAGCCACCTAATCCGGACTTCCTACAATGAGCAGTTCTTC.